This TCR beta chain was found in a study of OX40 agonist ivuxolimab in advanced cancers. Overall study: Ivuxolimab, an antibody acting as an agonist of OX40 (CD134), was used to treat patients. With a range of roughly 20 to 80, age averaged approximately 54 years, and approximately 83% were male. Partial responses occurred in three patients (one hepatocellular carcinoma, two cutaneous melanoma).

Produced via immunoSEQ multiplex PCR; TCRdb's table is partial and in-frame only. The table includes 66,000 or so clones, around 82% detected once. This clone occurred many times. What it binds is not known. Study-wide points: Which antigen the expanded peripheral T cells recognized is unknown.

The source of this sequence is an adult with an advanced solid tumor such as melanoma, head and neck, liver or kidney cancer. The specimen was CD4+ or CD8+ T cells sorted from blood, collected in a trial of the OX40 agonist ivuxolimab.

In nucleotides, the CDR3 is TGTGCCAGCAGCCCCGGACCAGGAGCGGTCGAGCAGTACTTC. Translated: CASSPGPGAVEQYF. V usage is TRBV5-6 and J usage is TRBJ2-7; D is possibly TRBD2 (5 bases). In germline, CDR1 is SGHDT, CDR2 YYEEEE. Trimming cost V 4 bases and J 6 bases, with 17 bases left between them. The CDR3 length is 14 residues.